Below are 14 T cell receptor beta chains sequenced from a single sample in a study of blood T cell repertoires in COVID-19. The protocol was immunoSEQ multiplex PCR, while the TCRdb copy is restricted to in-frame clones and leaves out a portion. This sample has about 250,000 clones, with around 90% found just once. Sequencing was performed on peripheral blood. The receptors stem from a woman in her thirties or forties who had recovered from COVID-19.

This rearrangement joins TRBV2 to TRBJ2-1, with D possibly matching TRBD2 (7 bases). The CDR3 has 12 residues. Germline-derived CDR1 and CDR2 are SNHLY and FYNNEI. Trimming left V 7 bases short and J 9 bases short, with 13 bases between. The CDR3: CASKGEGSEQFF. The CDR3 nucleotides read TGTGCCAGCAAGGGGGAGGGCAGTGAGCAGTTCTTC.

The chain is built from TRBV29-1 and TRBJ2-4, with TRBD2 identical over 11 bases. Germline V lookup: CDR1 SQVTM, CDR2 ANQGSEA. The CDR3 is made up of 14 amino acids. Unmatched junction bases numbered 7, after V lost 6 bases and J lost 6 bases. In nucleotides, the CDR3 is TGCAGCGTCGAACTAGCGGGAGAATTAAACATTCAGTACTTC. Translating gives CSVELAGELNIQYF.

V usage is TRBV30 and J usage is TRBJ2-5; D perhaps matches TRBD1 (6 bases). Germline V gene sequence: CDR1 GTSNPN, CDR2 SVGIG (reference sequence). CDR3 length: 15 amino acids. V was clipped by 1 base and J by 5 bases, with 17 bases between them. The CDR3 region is CAWSGQGHDGETQYF. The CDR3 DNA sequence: TGTGCCTGGAGTGGTCAGGGACACGACGGGGAGACCCAGTACTTC.

The CDR3 DNA reads as TGTGCCTGGAGTTTGCCAGGGAAGTACGAGCAGTACTTC. It yields the protein CAWSLPGKYEQYF. This chain links TRBV30 with TRBJ2-7, with D perhaps TRBD1 (5 bases). CDR1 is GTSNPN, CDR2 SVGIG, per germline (reference sequence). The CDR3 is made up of 13 amino acids. Trimming shortened V by 2 bases and J by 4 bases, and 12 bases separated the two germline ends. The full variable domain, completed using reference TRBV30 and TRBJ2-7, is SQTIHQWPATLVQPVGSPLSLECTVEGTSNPNLYWYRQAAGRGLQLLFYSVGIGQISSEVPQNLSASRPQDRQFILSSKKLLLSDSGFYLCAWSLPGKYEQYFGPGTRLTVT.

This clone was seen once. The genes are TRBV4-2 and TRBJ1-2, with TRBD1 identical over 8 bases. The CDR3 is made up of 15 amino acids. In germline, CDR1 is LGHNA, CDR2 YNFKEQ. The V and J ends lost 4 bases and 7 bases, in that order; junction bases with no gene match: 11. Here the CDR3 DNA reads TGTGCCAGCAGCCTCTCGGTCACAGGGACAGGTGGCTACACCTTC. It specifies CASSLSVTGTGGYTF.

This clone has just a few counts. The CDR3 DNA reads as TGCGCCAGCAGCTTGGGAACCCTAGGAGGTTCTGGAAACACCATATATTTT. This sequence encodes CASSLGTLGGSGNTIYF. The genes are TRBV5-1 and TRBJ1-3, with D unresolved. Per the germline V gene, CDR1 is SGHRS and CDR2 is YFSETQ. The CDR3 runs to 17 residues. V was clipped by 0 bases and J by 1 base, with 14 bases between them.

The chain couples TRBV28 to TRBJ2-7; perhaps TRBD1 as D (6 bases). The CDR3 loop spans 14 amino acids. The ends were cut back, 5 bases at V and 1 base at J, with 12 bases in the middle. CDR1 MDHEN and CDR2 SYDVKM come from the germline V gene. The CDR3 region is CASSHGTFSYEQYF. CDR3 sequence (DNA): TGTGCCAGCAGTCACGGGACATTTTCCTACGAGCAGTACTTC.

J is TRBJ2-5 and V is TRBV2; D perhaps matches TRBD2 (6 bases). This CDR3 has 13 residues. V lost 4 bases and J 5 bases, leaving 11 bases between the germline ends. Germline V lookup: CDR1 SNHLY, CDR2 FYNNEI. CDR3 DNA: TGTGCCAGCAGTGCCCGGGAGTTTGAGACCCAGTACTTC. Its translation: CASSAREFETQYF.

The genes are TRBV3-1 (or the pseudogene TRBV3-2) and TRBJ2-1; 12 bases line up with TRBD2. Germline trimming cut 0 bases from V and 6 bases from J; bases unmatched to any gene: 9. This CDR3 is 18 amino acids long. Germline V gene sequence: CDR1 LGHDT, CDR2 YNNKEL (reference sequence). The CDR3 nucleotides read TGTGCCAGCAGCCAAGATGGGTGGGCTAGCGGGAGGGTCAATGAGCAGTTCTTC. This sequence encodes CASSQDGWASGRVNEQFF.

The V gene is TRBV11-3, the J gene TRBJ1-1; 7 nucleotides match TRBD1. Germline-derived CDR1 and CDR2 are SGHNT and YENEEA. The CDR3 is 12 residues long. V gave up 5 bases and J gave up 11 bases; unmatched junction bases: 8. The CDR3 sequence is CASSKDRVTAFF. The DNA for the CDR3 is TGTGCCAGCAGCAAAGACAGGGTAACGGCTTTCTTT.

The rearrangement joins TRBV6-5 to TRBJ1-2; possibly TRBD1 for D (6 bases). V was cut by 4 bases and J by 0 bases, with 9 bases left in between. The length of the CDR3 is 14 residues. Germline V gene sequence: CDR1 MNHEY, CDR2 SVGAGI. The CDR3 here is CASSWGQSNYGYTF. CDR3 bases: TGTGCCAGCAGTTGGGGGCAGTCTAACTATGGCTACACCTTC.

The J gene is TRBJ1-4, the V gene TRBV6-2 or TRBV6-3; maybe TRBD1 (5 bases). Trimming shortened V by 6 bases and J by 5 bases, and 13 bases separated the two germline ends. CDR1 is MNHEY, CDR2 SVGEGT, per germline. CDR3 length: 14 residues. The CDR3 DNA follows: TGTGCCAGCAGCCGGGAGGGGAGGAATGAAAAACTGTTTTTT. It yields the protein CASSREGRNEKLFF.

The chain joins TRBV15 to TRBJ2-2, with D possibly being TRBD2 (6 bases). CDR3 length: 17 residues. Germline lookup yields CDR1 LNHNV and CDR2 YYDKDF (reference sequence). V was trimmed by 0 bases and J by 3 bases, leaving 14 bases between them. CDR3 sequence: CATSRDRGGMDTGELFF. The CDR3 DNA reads TGTGCCACCAGCAGAGATAGGGGCGGGATGGACACCGGGGAGCTGTTTTTT.

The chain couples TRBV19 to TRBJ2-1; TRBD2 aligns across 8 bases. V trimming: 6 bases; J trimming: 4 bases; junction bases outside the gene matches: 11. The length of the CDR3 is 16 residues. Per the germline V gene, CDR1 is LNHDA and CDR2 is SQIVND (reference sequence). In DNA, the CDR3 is TGTGCCAGTAGCCGTCAGCGGGAGAGATTTTACAATGAGCAGTTCTTC. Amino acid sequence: CASSRQRERFYNEQFF.